Included here is one TCR beta chain sequence, with context. The antigen is undetermined. These data originate in a study of cytomegalovirus exposure and HLA in healthy donors. About the research overall: An early data release held approximately 80 million unique TCRs from HLA-typed donors.

Researchers ran the PCR with 60 Vbeta and 13 Jbeta primers. Profiling relied on immunoSEQ multiplex PCR, and the TCRdb table lists in-frame clones only, not all of them. This repertoire includes 100,000 to 150,000 clones. V was cut by 7 bases and J by 4 bases, with 20 bases left in between. This CDR3 region has 15 residues. Germline assignment: CDR1 SNHLY and CDR2 FYNNEI. The study's findings and limits: Later analysis found that TCR beta chains associated with HLA were more clonally expanded than other, equally common chains.

The TCR sequence derives from a young man in good health and CMV-seronegative. This chain joins TRBV2 and TRBJ2-7, with a tentative D call TRBD1 (5 bases). What was sequenced was PBMCs. CDR3 DNA sequence: TGTGCCAGCACCTCCTTCCACGGACAAATTTACGAGCAGTACTTC. Translated, it gives CASTSFHGQIYEQYF.